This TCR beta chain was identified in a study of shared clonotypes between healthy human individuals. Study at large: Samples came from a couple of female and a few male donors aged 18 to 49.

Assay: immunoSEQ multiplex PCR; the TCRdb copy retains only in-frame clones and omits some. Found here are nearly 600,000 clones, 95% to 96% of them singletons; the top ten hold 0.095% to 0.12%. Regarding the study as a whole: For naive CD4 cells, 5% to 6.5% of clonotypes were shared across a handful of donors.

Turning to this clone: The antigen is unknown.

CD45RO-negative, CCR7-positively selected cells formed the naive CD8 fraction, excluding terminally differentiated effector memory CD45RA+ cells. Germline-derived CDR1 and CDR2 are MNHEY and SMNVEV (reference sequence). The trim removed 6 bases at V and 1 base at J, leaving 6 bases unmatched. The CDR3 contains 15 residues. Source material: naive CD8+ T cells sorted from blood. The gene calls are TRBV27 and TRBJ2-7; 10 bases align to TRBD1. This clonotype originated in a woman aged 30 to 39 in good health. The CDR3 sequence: CASSQLGQGSYEQYF. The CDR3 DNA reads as TGTGCCAGCAGCCAGCTGGGACAGGGGTCCTACGAGCAGTACTTC.